A selection of T cell receptor beta chains follows, all from one sample in a study of cytomegalovirus exposure and HLA in healthy donors. Profiling relied on immunoSEQ multiplex PCR, and the TCRdb table lists in-frame clones only, not all of them. The data show 160,000 or so clones, 85% seen once. The sequencing sample was made of PBMCs. These receptors all come from a man aged 25-40 years in good health and CMV-seropositive. Both conserved end residues are part of each CDR3. Each record gives: D gene, J gene, V gene, clone size, CDR3 DNA, CDR3 protein. A D gene is named only where the DNA matches it firmly. Where a row states a size, it is once, few, many or the class of an expanded clone; other rows omit it.

>TRBD2|TRBJ2-5|TRBV18|NA
TGTGCCAGCTCACTCCTAGCGGGGGGACAAGAGACCCAGTACTTC
CASSLLAGGQETQYF
>NA|TRBJ2-7|TRBV14|few
TGTGCCAGCAGCCGGAGCGGTAGCGCTTACGAGCAGTACTTC
CASSRSGSAYEQYF
>NA|TRBJ2-5|TRBV30|NA
TGTGCCTGGAGTGTAGTGAGGCCCCAGTACTTC
CAWSVVRPQYF
>TRBD1|TRBJ2-7|TRBV19|NA
TGTGCCAGTAGTATAACCGGGACAGGGAGGTACGAGCAGTACTTC
CASSITGTGRYEQYF
>NA|TRBJ1-2|TRBV7-9|NA
TGTGCCAGCAGCTTAGTTTCGGGGTTTCATGGCTACACCTTC
CASSLVSGFHGYTF
>NA|TRBJ1-5|TRBV27|NA
TGTGCCAGCAGTTCCCAATCAGGGGGCAATCAGCCCCAGCATTTT
CASSSQSGGNQPQHF
>NA|TRBJ2-2|TRBV6-5|NA
TGTGCCAGCAGTGTCCTCCAACTCAACACCGGGGAGCTGTTTTTT
CASSVLQLNTGELFF
>NA|TRBJ2-1|TRBV4-3|NA
TGCGCCAGCAGCCAAGAGTGGAGGGGGGGGTACAATGAGCAGTTCTTC
CASSQEWRGGYNEQFF
>TRBD1|TRBJ1-2|TRBV7-9|NA
TGTGCCAGCAGCTTGGACAGGGTTGACTATGGCTACACCTTC
CASSLDRVDYGYTF
>NA|TRBJ1-6|TRBV4-3|NA
TGCGCCAGCAGCCAAGATACCTCGGGGTATAATTCACCCCTCCACTTT
CASSQDTSGYNSPLHF
>TRBD2|TRBJ2-1|TRBV7-3|NA
TGTGCCAGCAGCCAGTTCGGGGAGGGCGGCTACAATGAGCAGTTCTTC
CASSQFGEGGYNEQFF
>TRBD1|TRBJ1-2|TRBV10-2|NA
TGCGCCAGCAGCCCGGGGGACAGGGGGAACTATGGCTACACCTTC
CASSPGDRGNYGYTF
>NA|TRBJ2-5|TRBV15|NA
TGTGCCACCAGCAGAATTTATGGGGGGTCGGGGGAGACCCAGTACTTC
CATSRIYGGSGETQYF
>TRBD2|TRBJ2-5|TRBV5-6|NA
TGTGCCAGCAGCTTGCCTAGCGGCCTACCCCAAGAGACCCAGTACTTC
CASSLPSGLPQETQYF
>TRBD1|TRBJ1-1|TRBV5-6|NA
TGTGCCAGCAGCACGGGGACAGGGGTAACTTTCTTT
CASSTGTGVTFF
>TRBD2|TRBJ2-7|TRBV4-3|NA
TGCGCCAGCAGCCAGGGGACTAGCGAAGACTCCTACGAGCAGTACTTC
CASSQGTSEDSYEQYF
>TRBD2|TRBJ2-1|TRBV9|NA
TGTGCCAGCAGCGTAGGGCTAGCGGGGGAGGGCCTGCAAGTTAATGAGCAGTTCTTC
CASSVGLAGEGLQVNEQFF
>NA|TRBJ1-1|TRBV7-2|NA
TGTGCCAGCAGCGGAGGAGCGGGTACTGAAGCTTTCTTT
CASSGGAGTEAFF
>NA|TRBJ2-3|TRBV9|NA
TGTGCCAGCAGCTTTAACTACGACGGCGCAGATACGCAGTATTTT
CASSFNYDGADTQYF
>NA|TRBJ1-3|TRBV6-5|once
TGTGCCAGCATGGGGCCTGGAAACACCATATATTTT
CASMGPGNTIYF
>TRBD2|TRBJ2-3|TRBV12-5|NA
TGTGCTAGTTCCCTTAGCGGGGGCCCCACAGATACGCAGTATTTT
CASSLSGGPTDTQYF
>NA|TRBJ2-5|TRBV6-6|NA
TGTGCCAGCGGACAGCGACAAGAGACCCAGTACTTC
CASGQRQETQYF
>TRBD2|TRBJ2-1|TRBV10-1|NA
TGCGCCAGCAGTGAGTCTCAGCGGGGGAGGGGGGAGCAGTTCTTC
CASSESQRGRGEQFF
>NA|TRBJ2-5|TRBV5-1|NA
TGCGCCAGCAGCTTGGGGACTACCTCGGAGACCCAGTACTTC
CASSLGTTSETQYF
>NA|TRBJ2-7|TRBV10-3|few
TGTGCCTCCTCCTCCGGGACCTACGAGCAGTACTTC
CASSSGTYEQYF
>NA|TRBJ2-1|TRBV29-1|NA
TGCAGCGTTGAGCGCGGGACTCACAATGAGCAGTTCTTC
CSVERGTHNEQFF
>TRBD2|TRBJ2-1|TRBV7-6|NA
TGTGCCAGCAGCCTTTTCAGCGGGGGGTACAATGAGCAGTTCTTC
CASSLFSGGYNEQFF
>TRBD2|TRBJ2-7|TRBV2|once
TGTGCCAGCAGTGGGCTAGCGGGGGGACTCTACGAGCAGTACTTC
CASSGLAGGLYEQYF
>NA|TRBJ2-1|TRBV20-1|NA
TGCAGTGCTAGCTATCTCAATGAGCAGTTCTTC
CSASYLNEQFF
>NA|TRBJ2-3|TRBV5-1|NA
TGCGCCAGCAACTCACGGAGGGCTTGGGGAGATACGCAGTATTTT
CASNSRRAWGDTQYF
>TRBD2|TRBJ2-3|TRBV7-9|NA
TGTGCCAGCAGCTTGGTAGCGGGGGGGGCGGATACGCAGTATTTT
CASSLVAGGADTQYF
>NA|TRBJ1-5|TRBV2|NA
TGTGCCAGCAGAGTTCAGGGGAATCAGCCCCAGCATTTT
CASRVQGNQPQHF
>NA|TRBJ2-3|TRBV18|NA
TGTGCCAGCTCACCACTTAAGGGGAGGATTGCAGATACGCAGTATTTT
CASSPLKGRIADTQYF
>NA|TRBJ1-4|TRBV7-9|NA
TGTGCCAGCAGCCCGGATGAAAAACTGTTTTTT
CASSPDEKLFF
>TRBD2|TRBJ2-1|TRBV6-5|NA
TGTGCCAGCAGTTTCAGCGGGGGGCACGATGAGCAGTTCTTC
CASSFSGGHDEQFF
>NA|TRBJ1-2|TRBV5-1|NA
TGCGCCAGCAGCTTCCAGCCGTCAGGGTCTACTACCTATGGCTACACCTTC
CASSFQPSGSTTYGYTF
>NA|TRBJ1-5|TRBV6-5|NA
TGTGCCAGCAGTTACCACCGGGGATTAAATCAGCCCCAGCATTTT
CASSYHRGLNQPQHF
>TRBD1|TRBJ1-1|TRBV19|NA
TGTGCCAGATCAACAGGGGATGGTTCTGAAGCTTTCTTT
CARSTGDGSEAFF
>TRBD2|TRBJ2-1|TRBV27|NA
TGTGCCAGCAGTGTAGGACTAGCCGCCTACAATGAGCAGTTCTTC
CASSVGLAAYNEQFF
>TRBD1|TRBJ1-1|TRBV19|NA
TGTGCCAGTAGTGTCCCGGGCGGAGGGGGCAAGACTGAAGCTTTCTTT
CASSVPGGGGKTEAFF